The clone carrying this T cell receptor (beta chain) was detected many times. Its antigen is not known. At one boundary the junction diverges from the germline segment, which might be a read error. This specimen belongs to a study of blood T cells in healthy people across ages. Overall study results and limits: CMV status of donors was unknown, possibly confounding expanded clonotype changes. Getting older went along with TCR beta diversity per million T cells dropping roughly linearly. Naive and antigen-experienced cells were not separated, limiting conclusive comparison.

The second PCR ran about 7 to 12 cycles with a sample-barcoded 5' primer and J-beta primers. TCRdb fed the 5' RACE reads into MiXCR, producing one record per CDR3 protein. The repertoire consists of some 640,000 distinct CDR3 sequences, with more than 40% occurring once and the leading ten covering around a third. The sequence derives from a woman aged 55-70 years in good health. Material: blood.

The DNA for the CDR3 is TGTGCCAGCAGCTTAGACACAGATACGCAGTATTTT. Encoded protein: CASSLDTDTQYF. The chain combines TRBV5-1 with TRBJ2-3, with D unresolved. Germline assignment: CDR1 SGHRS and CDR2 YFSETQ. The CDR3 contains 12 residues.